This TCR beta chain comes out of a study of cytomegalovirus exposure and HLA in healthy donors. Study results and limitations: Most TCR sequences showed up rarely, but some public TCRs showed up in many donors.

The germline V gene encodes CDR1 MNHNY and CDR2 SVGAGI (reference sequence). V lost 5 bases, J lost 2 bases, and 18 bases lay in between. This CDR3 contains 16 residues. Points on this clone: What it recognizes is unknown.

Measured with immunoSEQ multiplex PCR; TCRdb has only the in-frame clones, and not every one. The sample shows about 260,000 clones, 90% of them seen only once. Specimen: PBMCs. The V call is TRBV6-6, the J call TRBJ2-5, with D unclear. The clonotype originates from a woman aged 25 to 39 in good health and CMV-seronegative. For the CDR3, the DNA is TGTGCCAGCAGTCCCGGACCGCCCGTGACACAAGAGACCCAGTACTTC. This encodes CASSPGPPVTQETQYF.